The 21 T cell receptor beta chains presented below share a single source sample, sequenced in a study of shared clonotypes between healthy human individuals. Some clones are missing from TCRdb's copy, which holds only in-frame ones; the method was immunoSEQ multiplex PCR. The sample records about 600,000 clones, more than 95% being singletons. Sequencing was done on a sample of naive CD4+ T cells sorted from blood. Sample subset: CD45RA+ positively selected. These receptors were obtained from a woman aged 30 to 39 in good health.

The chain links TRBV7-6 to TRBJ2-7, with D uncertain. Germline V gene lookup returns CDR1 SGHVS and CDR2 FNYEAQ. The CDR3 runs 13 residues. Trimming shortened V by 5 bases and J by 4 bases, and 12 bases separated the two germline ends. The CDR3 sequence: CASSLDWSYEQYF. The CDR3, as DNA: TGTGCCAGCAGCCTAGACTGGTCTTACGAGCAGTACTTC.

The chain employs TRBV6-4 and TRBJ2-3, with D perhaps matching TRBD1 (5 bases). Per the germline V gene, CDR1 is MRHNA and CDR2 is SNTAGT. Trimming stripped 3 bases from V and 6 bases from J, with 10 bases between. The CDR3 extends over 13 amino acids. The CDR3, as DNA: TGTGCCAGCAGTGAATGGGGCTCTGATACGCAGTATTTT. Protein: CASSEWGSDTQYF.

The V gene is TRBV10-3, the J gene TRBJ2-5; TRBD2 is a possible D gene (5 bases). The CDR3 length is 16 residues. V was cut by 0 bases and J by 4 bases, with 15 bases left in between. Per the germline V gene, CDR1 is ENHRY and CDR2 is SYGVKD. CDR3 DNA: TGTGCCATCAGTGAGTCGACGTCGTCTGAGGGAGAGACCCAGTACTTC. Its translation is CAISESTSSEGETQYF.

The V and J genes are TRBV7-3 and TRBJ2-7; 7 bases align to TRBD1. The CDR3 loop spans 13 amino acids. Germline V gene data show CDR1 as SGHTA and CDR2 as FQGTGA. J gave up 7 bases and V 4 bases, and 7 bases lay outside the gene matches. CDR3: CASSSQGSGEQYF. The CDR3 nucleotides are TGTGCCAGCAGCTCACAGGGGTCCGGGGAGCAGTACTTC.

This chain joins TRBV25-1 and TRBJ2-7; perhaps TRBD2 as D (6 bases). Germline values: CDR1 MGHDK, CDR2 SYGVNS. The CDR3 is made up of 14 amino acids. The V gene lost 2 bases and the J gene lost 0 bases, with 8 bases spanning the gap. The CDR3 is CASSEPGSSYEQYF. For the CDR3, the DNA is TGTGCCAGCAGTGAACCCGGGAGCTCCTACGAGCAGTACTTC.

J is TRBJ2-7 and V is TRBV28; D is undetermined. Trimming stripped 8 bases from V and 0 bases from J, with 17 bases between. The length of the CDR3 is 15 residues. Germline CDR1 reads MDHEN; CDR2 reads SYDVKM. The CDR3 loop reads CASDSTTESSYEQYF. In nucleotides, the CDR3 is TGTGCCAGCGACTCCACGACGGAGAGCTCCTACGAGCAGTACTTC.

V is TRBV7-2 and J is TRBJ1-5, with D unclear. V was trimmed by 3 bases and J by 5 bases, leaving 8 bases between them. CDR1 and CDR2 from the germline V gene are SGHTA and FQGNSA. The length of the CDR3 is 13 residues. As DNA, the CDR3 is TGTGCCAGCAGCTTGGTGAAACATCAGCCCCAGCATTTT. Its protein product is CASSLVKHQPQHF. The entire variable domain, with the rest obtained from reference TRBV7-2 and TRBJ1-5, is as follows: GAGVSQSPSNKVTEKGKDVELRCDPISGHTALYWYRQSLGQGLEFLIYFQGNSAPDKSGLPSDRFSAERTGGSVSTLTIQRTQQEDSAVYLCASSLVKHQPQHFGDGTRLSIL.

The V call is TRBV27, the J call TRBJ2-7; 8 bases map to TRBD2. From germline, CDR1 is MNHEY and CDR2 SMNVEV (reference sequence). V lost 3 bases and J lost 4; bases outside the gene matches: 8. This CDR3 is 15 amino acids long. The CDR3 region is CASSFKREKAYEQYF. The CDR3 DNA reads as TGTGCCAGCAGTTTCAAGCGGGAGAAGGCGTACGAGCAGTACTTC.

CDR3 in DNA: TGTGCCACCAGAGGGTCTGGAAACACCATATATTTT. Translation: CATRGSGNTIYF. The rearrangement uses TRBV6-1 and TRBJ1-3; D is uncertain. Germline values: CDR1 MNHNS, CDR2 SASEGT. V lost 10 bases, J lost 1 base, and 8 bases lay in between. There are 12 residues in the CDR3.

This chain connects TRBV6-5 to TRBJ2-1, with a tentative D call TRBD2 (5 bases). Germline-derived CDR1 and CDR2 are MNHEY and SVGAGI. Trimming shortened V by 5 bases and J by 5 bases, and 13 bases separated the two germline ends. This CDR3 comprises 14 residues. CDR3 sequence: CASSPRALDNEQFF. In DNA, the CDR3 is TGTGCCAGCAGTCCGAGGGCCTTGGACAATGAGCAGTTCTTC.

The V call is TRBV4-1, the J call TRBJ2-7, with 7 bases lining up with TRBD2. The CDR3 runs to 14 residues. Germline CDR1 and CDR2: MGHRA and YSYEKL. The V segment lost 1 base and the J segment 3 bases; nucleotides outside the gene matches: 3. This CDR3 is CASSQGGGFYEQYF. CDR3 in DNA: TGCGCCAGCAGCCAAGGGGGGGGGTTCTACGAGCAGTACTTC.

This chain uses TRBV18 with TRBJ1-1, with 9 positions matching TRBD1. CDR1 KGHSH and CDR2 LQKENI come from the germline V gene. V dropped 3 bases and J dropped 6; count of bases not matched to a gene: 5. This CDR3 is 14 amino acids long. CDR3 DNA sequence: TGTGCCAGCTCACCTTGGGACAGGGCCGCTGAAGCTTTCTTT. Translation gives CASSPWDRAAEAFF.

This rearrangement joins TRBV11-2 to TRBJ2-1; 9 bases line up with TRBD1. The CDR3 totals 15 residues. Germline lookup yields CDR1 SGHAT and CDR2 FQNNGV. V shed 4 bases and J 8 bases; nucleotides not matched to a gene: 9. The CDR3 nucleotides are TGTGCCAGCAGCTCAATCTCGGGACAGGGTTATGAGCAGTTCTTC. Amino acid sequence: CASSSISGQGYEQFF.

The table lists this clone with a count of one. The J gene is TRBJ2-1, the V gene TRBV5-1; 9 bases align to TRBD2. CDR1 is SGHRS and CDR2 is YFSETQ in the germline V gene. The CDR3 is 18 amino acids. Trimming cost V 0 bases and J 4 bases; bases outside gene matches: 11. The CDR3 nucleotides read TGCGCCAGCAGCTTGGCCCTTCTTTTAGCGGGAGATTACAATGAGCAGTTCTTC. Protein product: CASSLALLLAGDYNEQFF.

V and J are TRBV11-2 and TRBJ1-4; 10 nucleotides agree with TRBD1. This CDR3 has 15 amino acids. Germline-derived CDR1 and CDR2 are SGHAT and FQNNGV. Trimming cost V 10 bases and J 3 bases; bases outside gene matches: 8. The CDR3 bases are TGTGCCATCGGACAGGGGGAGAGGGCTAATGAAAAACTGTTTTTT. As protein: CAIGQGERANEKLFF.

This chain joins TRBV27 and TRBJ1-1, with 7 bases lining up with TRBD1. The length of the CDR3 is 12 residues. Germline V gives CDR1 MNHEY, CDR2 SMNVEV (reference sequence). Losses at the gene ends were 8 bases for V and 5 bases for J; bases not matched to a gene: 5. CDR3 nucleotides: TGTGCCAGCGCAGGGGGGAGGACTGAAGCTTTCTTT. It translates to CASAGGRTEAFF.

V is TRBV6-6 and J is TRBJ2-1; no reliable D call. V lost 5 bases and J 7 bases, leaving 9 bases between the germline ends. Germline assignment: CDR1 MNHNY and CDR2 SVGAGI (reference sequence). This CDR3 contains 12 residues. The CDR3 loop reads CASSPSINEQFF. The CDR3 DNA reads TGTGCCAGCAGTCCGAGTATAAATGAGCAGTTCTTC.

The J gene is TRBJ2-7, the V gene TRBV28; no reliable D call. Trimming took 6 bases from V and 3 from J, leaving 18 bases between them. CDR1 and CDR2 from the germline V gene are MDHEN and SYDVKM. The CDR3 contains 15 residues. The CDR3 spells CASSLLRATNYEQYF. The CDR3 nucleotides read TGTGCCAGCAGCCTCTTACGAGCGACCAACTACGAGCAGTACTTC.

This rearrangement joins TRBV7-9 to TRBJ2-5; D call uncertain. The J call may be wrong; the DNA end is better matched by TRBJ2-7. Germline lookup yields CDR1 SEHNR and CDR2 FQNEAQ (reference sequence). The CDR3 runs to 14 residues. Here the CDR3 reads CASSTTDGPNEQYF. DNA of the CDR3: TGTGCCAGCAGCACCACCGACGGGCCTAACGAGCAGTACTTC.

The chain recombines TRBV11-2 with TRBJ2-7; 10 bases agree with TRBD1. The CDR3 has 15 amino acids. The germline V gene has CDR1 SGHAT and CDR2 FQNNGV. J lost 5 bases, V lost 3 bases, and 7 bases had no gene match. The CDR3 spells CASSFLPGQGNEQYF. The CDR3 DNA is TGTGCCAGCAGCTTCCTCCCGGGACAGGGGAACGAGCAGTACTTC. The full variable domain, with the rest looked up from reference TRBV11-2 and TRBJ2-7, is EAGVAQSPRYKIIEKRQSVAFWCNPISGHATLYWYQQILGQGPKLLIQFQNNGVVDDSQLPKDRFSAERLKGVDSTLKIQPAKLEDSAVYLCASSFLPGQGNEQYFGPGTRLTVT.

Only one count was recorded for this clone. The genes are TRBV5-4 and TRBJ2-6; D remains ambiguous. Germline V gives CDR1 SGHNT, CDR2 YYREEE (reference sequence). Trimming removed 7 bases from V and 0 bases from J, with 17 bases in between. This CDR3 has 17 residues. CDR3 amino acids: CASQSGWNPSGANVLTF. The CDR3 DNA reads TGTGCCAGCCAATCCGGATGGAACCCCTCTGGGGCCAACGTCCTGACTTTC. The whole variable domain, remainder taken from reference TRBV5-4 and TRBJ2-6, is ETGVTQSPTHLIKTRGQQVTLRCSSQSGHNTVSWYQQALGQGPQFIFQYYREEENGRGNFPPRFSGLQFPNYSSELNVNALELDDSALYLCASQSGWNPSGANVLTFGAGSRLTVL.